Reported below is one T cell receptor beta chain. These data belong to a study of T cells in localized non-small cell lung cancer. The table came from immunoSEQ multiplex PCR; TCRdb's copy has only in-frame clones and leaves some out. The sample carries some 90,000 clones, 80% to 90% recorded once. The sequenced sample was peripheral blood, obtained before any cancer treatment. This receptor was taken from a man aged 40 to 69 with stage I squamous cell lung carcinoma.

The DNA for the CDR3 is TGTGCCAGCCAACTAGCGGGGGGCCAGGGAGATACGCAGTATTTT. Residues: CASQLAGGQGDTQYF. The chain recombines TRBV4-2 with TRBJ2-3; 12 nucleotides agree with TRBD2. Trimming took 8 bases from V and 5 from J; bases not matched to a gene: 8. This CDR3 comprises 15 residues. Germline lookup yields CDR1 LGHNA and CDR2 YNFKEQ.